This T cell receptor (beta chain) originates from a study of regulatory T cells in long-lasting Graves disease. Time point meaning: newly diagnosed GD, antithyroid drugs for less than 3 months. Researchers made the TCR library from RNA that was extracted from PBMCs. The patient group derived from an endocrinology department in Xi'an, China. Sequencing libraries for TCR beta were prepared with iRepertoire HTBI primers and Arm-PCR of CDR3 regions. TCRdb analysed the multiplex PCR reads with MiXCR anew, one entry per CDR3 protein. The sample includes about 470,000 distinct CDR3 sequences, about 15% of them seen just once. Germline lookup yields CDR1 GTSNPN and CDR2 SVGIG (reference sequence). V shed 1 base and J shed 4 bases, with 11 bases lying between them. The CDR3 extends over 15 amino acids. This clonotype has at least ten counts. The same sample was also studied in work on T cells in Graves' hyperthyroidism and ophthalmopathy.

The receptor was derived from a woman aged 30 to 39 with Graves disease. The source was peripheral blood mononuclear cells (PBMCs), collected at new diagnosis, from a patient treated with antithyroid drugs. The genes are TRBV30 and TRBJ2-6; D is perhaps TRBD2 (7 bases). CDR3 coding DNA: TGTGCCTGGAGTGAAGGGGGGGTGGGGGCCAACGTCCTGACTTTC. Its translation is CAWSEGGVGANVLTF.